A selection of T cell receptor beta chains follows, all from one sample in a study of blood T cells in healthy people across ages. TCRdb redid the calling of the 5' RACE reads with MiXCR, one entry per CDR3 protein. The data contain 800,000 to 1,000,000 distinct CDR3 sequences, 45% to 50% of them singletons. Sample: blood. These TCRs come from a man aged 30-40 years in good health. CDR3s include the opening cysteine and the closing phenylalanine or tryptophan.

V	J	CDR3
TRBV27	TRBJ2-3	CTSSPGRNRGADTQYF
TRBV9	TRBJ1-1	CASSENRDNSDLEAFF
TRBV2	TRBJ2-3	CASNSYRDREGTDTQYF
TRBV11-2	TRBJ2-1	CASSLMSDDYNEQFF
TRBV20-1	TRBJ1-4	CSARDPATEKLFF
TRBV29-1	TRBJ1-1	CSVEASLVAEAFF
TRBV4-3	TRBJ2-6	CASSQTRGWSGANVLTF
TRBV21-1	TRBJ2-7	CASNRLYEQYF
TRBV4-1	TRBJ2-7	CASSPLEEPSGERYF
TRBV13	TRBJ1-2	CASSSLSGEHNYGYTF
TRBV25-1	TRBJ1-1	CASRYRGGNTEAFF
TRBV28	TRBJ2-7	CASSSLRGLISYEQYF
TRBV29-1	TRBJ2-1	CSVEGTRLAGQETQFF
TRBV20-1	TRBJ1-1	CSAGRGGGLNTEAFF
TRBV9	TRBJ1-1	CASSKRQAVYTEAFF
TRBV12-3/TRBV12-4	TRBJ2-5	CASSLIWPAGGEETQYF
TRBV12-3/TRBV12-4	TRBJ2-7	CASSRPSNSDYEQYF
TRBV9	TRBJ1-2	CASRPDSLYGYTF
TRBV12-3/TRBV12-4	TRBJ2-7	CASSLDLAGGSYEQYF
TRBV11-3	TRBJ1-1	CASSFTQGTEAFF
TRBV4-1	TRBJ2-1	CASSQDGTVSYNEQFF
TRBV12-3/TRBV12-4	TRBJ1-6	CASRIGDSPLHF
TRBV20-1	TRBJ1-4	CSARSWTSPEKLFF
TRBV12-3/TRBV12-4	TRBJ2-3	CASSLWGDTQYF
TRBV6-1	TRBJ1-6	CASSATGGNSPLHF
TRBV2	TRBJ2-5	CASSDDTDQETQYF
TRBV21-1	TRBJ1-5	CAARRAAGQPQHF
TRBV3-1	TRBJ1-6	CASSQVGGGNSLLHF
TRBV28	TRBJ2-1	CASSPTTGGSPYNEQFF
TRBV7-2	TRBJ1-2	CASSLASGFRGYTF
TRBV30	TRBJ2-7	CAWSPAPEFEQYF
TRBV3-1	TRBJ1-2	CASSQDVSGSYGYTF
TRBV5-1	TRBJ2-3	CASSSLATDTQYF
TRBV30	TRBJ2-5	CAWMAGSQETQYF
TRBV29-1	TRBJ2-7	CSTLTGGSSYEQYF
TRBV20-1	TRBJ1-1	CSARDSGWVAEAFF
TRBV9	TRBJ2-1	CASSLGPPGPYNGQFF
TRBV3-1	TRBJ2-5	CASIPAENQETQYF
TRBV7-2	TRBJ2-3	CASSPDSLGTDTQYF
TRBV28	TRBJ2-6	CASSFPRATGANVLTF
TRBV2	TRBJ2-3	CASSRDRGDTQYF
TRBV20-1	TRBJ2-3	CSAILSSGSGADTQYF
TRBV7-2	TRBJ1-6	CASSFPTGDGVSPLHF
TRBV4-3	TRBJ2-3	CASSQVIAGGLTADTQYF
TRBV4-1	TRBJ2-7	CASSQDQDSTYEQYF
TRBV6-5	TRBJ1-5	CASSYRSFNQPQHF
TRBV24-1	TRBJ2-5	CATSDPLAGGPQETQYF
TRBV6-1	TRBJ2-6	CASSESQGGANVLTF
TRBV2	TRBJ2-4	CASSGKERGIAKNIQYF
TRBV6-2/TRBV6-3	TRBJ1-5	CASSDRRDQPQHF
TRBV6-6	TRBJ1-3	CASSYNGEGNTIYF
TRBV14	TRBJ2-7	CASSRGLSAEQYF
TRBV5-1	TRBJ2-6	CASSTGSISGANVLTF
TRBV7-6	-	CASSLDGGSWETQYF
TRBV9	TRBJ2-1	CASSVAPLNEQFF
TRBV28	TRBJ1-1	CASVQGPLAFF
TRBV29-1	TRBJ1-3	CSVGTGGEGNTIYF
TRBV27	TRBJ1-4	CASSPQGAWEKLFF
TRBV6-2/TRBV6-3	TRBJ1-1	CASSYSVRYVNTEAFF
TRBV2	TRBJ2-1	CASRDNEQFF